These 10 T cell receptor gamma chains came from one sample sequenced in a study of gammadelta T cells in human blood (TCRdb year 2020). Library method: RT-PCR. TCRdb lists the instrument as Illumina MiSeq. The public reads were reprocessed by TCRdb using CATT, and rows of matching DNA were later combined. The sample yields about 500 gamma-chain clones; roughly 3.5% were counted once. The ten largest clones add up to 20% of the sample. The sample was non-Vgamma9Vdelta2 gamma-delta T cells from adult blood. The receptors here all came from a human donor.

This clone was recorded a few times. A far larger clone is a single base away, which makes a read error likely. V is TRGV9 and J is TRGJ1 or TRGJ2. Per the germline V gene, CDR1 is GITISATS and CDR2 is ISYDGTV (reference sequence). The length of the CDR3 is 12 residues. The CDR3 reads CALWEARYKKLF. In DNA, the CDR3 is TGTGCCTTGTGGGAGGCCCGTTATAAAAAACTCTTT.

By proportion, this clone is large. The chain joins TRGV3 to TRGJ1 or TRGJ2. After removal of 0 bases from V and 0 bases from J, the junction contained 8 bases not matched to a gene. CDR3 length: 16 residues. Germline-derived CDR1 and CDR2 are VTNTFY and YDVSTARD (reference sequence). CDR3 in amino acids: CATWDRPASNYYKKLF. CDR3 bases: TGTGCCACCTGGGACAGGCCTGCCTCGAATTATTATAAGAAACTCTTT.

By share, this clone counts as large. This same CDR3 is encoded by further DNA sequences in the sample. The rearrangement uses TRGV3 and TRGJP2. The CDR3 extends over 13 amino acids. Trimming cost V 3 bases and J 11 bases; bases outside gene matches: 9. Germline lookup yields CDR1 VTNTFY and CDR2 YDVSTARD (reference sequence). CDR3 sequence: CATWDGGWWIKTF. The CDR3 DNA sequence: TGTGCCACCTGGGACGGGGGGTGGTGGATCAAGACGTTT.

This clone counts as large. V is TRGV4 and J is TRGJ1 or TRGJ2. This CDR3 has 11 amino acids. Per the germline V gene, CDR1 is EGSTGY and CDR2 is YDSYTSSV. The V gene end was trimmed by 0 bases and the J gene end by 10 bases; junction bases not matched to a gene: 3. CDR3 in DNA: TGTGCCACCTGGGATGGGTCCAAGAAACTCTTT. Amino acids: CATWDGSKKLF.

By its share, this clone is large. The J gene is TRGJ1 or TRGJ2, the V gene TRGV4. There are 11 residues in the CDR3. CDR1 is EGSTGY and CDR2 is YDSYTSSV in the germline V gene. J lost 12 bases, V lost 5 bases, and 10 bases had no gene match. The CDR3 sequence is CATWVRRGKLF. The CDR3 bases are TGTGCCACCTGGGTTCGGAGGGGGAAACTCTTT.

By frequency in the sample, this clone is large. The rearrangement uses TRGV9 and TRGJ1 or TRGJ2. After removal of 1 base from V and 2 bases from J, the junction contained 2 bases not matched to a gene. The CDR3 is 13 residues long. Germline V gene sequence: CDR1 GITISATS, CDR2 ISYDGTV (reference sequence). The CDR3 is CALWEVHYYKKLF. As DNA, the CDR3 is TGTGCCTTGTGGGAGGTTCATTATTATAAGAAACTCTTT.

This clone was recorded a few times. A read error may be the cause here, since a much bigger clone is one base away. The rearrangement links TRGV8 to TRGJP. Germline V gene sequence: CDR1 VENAVY, CDR2 YDSYNSRV. The CDR3 runs to 16 residues. CDR3 loop: CATWDRVRMGRKIKVF. Written as DNA, the CDR3 is TGTGCCACCTGGGATCGTGTTAGGATGGGCAGAAAAATCAAGGTATTT.

As concerns this clone: One base away lies a much larger clone, so this may be a sequencing read error. The V gene remains uncalled, whereas the J gene is TRGJ1 or TRGJ2. CDR3 length: 23 residues. The CDR3 region is CASWDGHPLALWEVPELFYKKLF. The CDR3 bases are TGTGCCTCCTGGGATGGGCATCCTCTTGCCTTGTGGGAGGTGCCCGAATTATTTTATAAGAAACTCTTT.

By share, this clone ranks as large. The chain employs TRGV5 and TRGJP1. Germline values: CDR1 VINAFY, CDR2 YDVSNSKD. V gave up 3 bases and J gave up 9 bases; unmatched junction bases: 7. This CDR3 contains 13 residues. The CDR3 DNA sequence: TGTGCCACCTGGGACGGTCCCCGTTGGTTCAAGATATTT. Translating gives CATWDGPRWFKIF.

By sample share, this clone is large. The chain combines TRGV4 with TRGJ1 or TRGJ2. The CDR3 spans 14 residues. V was clipped by 1 base and J by 0 bases; unmatched bases: 3. Germline CDR1 reads EGSTGY; CDR2 reads YDSYTSSV. DNA for the CDR3: TGTGCCACCTGGGATGGATCGAATTATTATAAGAAACTCTTT. Translating it yields CATWDGSNYYKKLF.